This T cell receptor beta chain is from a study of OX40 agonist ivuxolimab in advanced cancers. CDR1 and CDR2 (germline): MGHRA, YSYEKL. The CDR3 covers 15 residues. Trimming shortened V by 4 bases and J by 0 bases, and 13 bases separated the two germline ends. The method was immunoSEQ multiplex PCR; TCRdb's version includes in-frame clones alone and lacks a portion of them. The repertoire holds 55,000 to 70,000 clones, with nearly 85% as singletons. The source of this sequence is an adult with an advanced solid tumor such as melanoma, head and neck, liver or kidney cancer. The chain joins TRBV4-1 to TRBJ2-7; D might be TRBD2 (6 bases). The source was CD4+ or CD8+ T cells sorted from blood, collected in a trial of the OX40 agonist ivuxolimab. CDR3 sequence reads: CASSRTAEGSYEQYF. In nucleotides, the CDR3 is TGCGCCAGCAGCCGTACCGCGGAGGGCTCCTACGAGCAGTACTTC.